This TCR beta chain was captured by sequencing in a study of blood T cell repertoires in COVID-19. In germline, CDR1 is LNHNV, CDR2 YYDKDF (reference sequence). The V end lost 0 bases, the J end lost 4 bases, and 10 bases lay between the germline ends. CDR3 size: 15 residues. Assay used: immunoSEQ multiplex PCR; TCRdb lists only in-frame clones, some missing. The table includes 75,000 to 90,000 clones, 75% to 90% detected once. This clone was detected only once. This sequence originates from a human donor in a cohort sampled during active COVID-19. Sequencing was done on a sample of peripheral blood. The rearrangement joins TRBV15 to TRBJ2-1, with TRBD2 as a possible D gene (5 bases). CDR3 DNA: TGTGCCACCAGCAGAGATGGTAGCGCTTACAATGAGCAGTTCTTC. This codes for CATSRDGSAYNEQFF.